A single sample gave rise to the 12 T cell receptor beta chains below, sequenced in a study of metastatic and nonmetastatic thyroid tumors. No patient received treatment before thyroid surgery. TCRdb re-called clones via MiXCR from the PCR reads. The repertoire has approximately 90,000 clones, 8% to 9.5% of them found once; the top ten carry more than 8%. Sequenced material: blood. These receptors originate from a female donor with papillary thyroid cancer or a benign thyroid nodule (not recorded which). Some clones in this sample may be carry-over from other donors' samples.

The genes are TRBV30 and TRBJ2-7; the D call may be TRBD1 or TRBD2 (6 bases each). With 4 bases removed from V and 1 base from J, the gap between germline ends came to 11 bases. The CDR3 spans 13 residues. In germline, CDR1 is GTSNPN, CDR2 SVGIG (reference sequence). This CDR3 is CAWTGAVSYEQYF. The DNA for the CDR3 is TGTGCCTGGACGGGGGCCGTTTCCTACGAGCAGTACTTC.

In its sample, this clone ranks as medium-sized (0.01 to 0.1%). The chain employs TRBV12-3 or TRBV12-4 and TRBJ1-6; D gene unclear. This CDR3 spans 15 amino acids. Trimming took 2 bases from V and 7 from J, leaving 12 bases between them. In DNA form, the CDR3 reads TGTGCCAGCAGTTTACAAGGGATGGGAAATTCACCCCTCCACTTT. Its protein product is CASSLQGMGNSPLHF.

This clone was found a few times. This chain links TRBV6-1 with TRBJ2-7; 10 nucleotides match TRBD1. The CDR3 loop spans 14 amino acids. V shed 6 bases and J 8 bases; nucleotides not matched to a gene: 10. Germline lookup yields CDR1 MNHNS and CDR2 SASEGT. The CDR3 region is CASRPLSGQGQQYF. The DNA for the CDR3 is TGTGCCAGCAGACCTCTATCGGGACAGGGGCAGCAGTACTTC.

This clone has more than one count but fewer than ten. One end of the junction does not line up with germline, which may come from a read error. The J gene is TRBJ1-5, the V gene TRBV6-1; D is unclear. Germline V gives CDR1 MNHNS, CDR2 SASEGT. This CDR3 comprises 14 residues. This CDR3 is CASSAHSSAQPQHF. The CDR3 nucleotides read TGCGCCAGCAGTGCGCACAGTAGTGCTCAGCCCCAGCATTTT.

This clone occurred many times. The DNA for the CDR3 is TGTGCCAGCAGTTTAGAGGCAGGGGGGTACAATGAGCAGTTCTTC. Protein sequence: CASSLEAGGYNEQFF. The chain uses TRBV27 and TRBJ2-1, with D perhaps TRBD1 (7 bases). Germline loops: CDR1 MNHEY, CDR2 SMNVEV (reference sequence). The CDR3 covers 15 residues. V lost 2 bases and J lost 4, with 12 bases in between.

V and J are TRBV9 and TRBJ2-2, with 12 bases aligning to TRBD2. Germline V gene sequence: CDR1 SGDLS, CDR2 YYNGEE. With 0 bases clipped from V and 5 bases from J, the junction kept 2 bases outside the gene matches. The CDR3 has 16 amino acids. The CDR3 region has the DNA TGTGCCAGCAGCGTAGTCGGGACTAGCGGGACCGGGGAGCTGTTTTTT. Translation: CASSVVGTSGTGELFF.

This clone was picked up many times. The chain links TRBV12-3 or TRBV12-4 to TRBJ2-6; D gene unclear. The CDR3 runs 17 residues. V was pared by 5 bases and J by 3 bases, with 17 bases between. The chain's CDR3 is CASSPRVTRIGANVLTF. DNA for the CDR3: TGTGCCAGCAGTCCACGGGTTACGCGAATTGGGGCCAACGTCCTGACTTTC.

This clone was counted at least ten times. J is TRBJ2-5 and V is TRBV19, with D tentatively TRBD1 (6 bases). The germline gives CDR1 LNHDA, CDR2 SQIVND (reference sequence). Trimming took 6 bases from V and 5 from J, leaving 16 bases between them. This CDR3 comprises 14 residues. The CDR3: CASSNARGLETQYF. The DNA for the CDR3 is TGTGCCAGTAGCAACGCCAGGGGCTTGGAGACCCAGTACTTC.

This clone was counted many times. The chain employs TRBV5-8 and TRBJ2-2; D uncertain. From germline, CDR1 is SGHTS and CDR2 YDEGEE. V lost 4 bases and J lost 2, with 9 bases in between. This CDR3 spans 14 amino acids. The CDR3 spells CASSRVGNTGELFF. CDR3 coding DNA: TGTGCCAGCAGCCGGGTTGGAAACACCGGGGAGCTGTTTTTT.

This clone was recorded many times. The chain combines TRBV24-1 with TRBJ2-3, with D perhaps TRBD2 (7 bases). Trimming removed 3 bases from V and 3 bases from J, with 12 bases in between. The CDR3 has 15 residues. The germline CDR1 and CDR2 sequences are KGHDR and SFDVKD. The CDR3 protein is CATSDPGGPTDTQYF. The DNA for the CDR3 is TGTGCCACCAGTGATCCGGGGGGCCCGACAGATACGCAGTATTTT.

This clone has a count of ten or more. The chain recombines TRBV11-2 with TRBJ2-3, with TRBD1 matching 11 bases. CDR1 SGHAT and CDR2 FQNNGV come from the germline V gene. This CDR3 contains 15 residues. Trimming took 3 bases from V and 5 from J; bases not matched to a gene: 4. CDR3 nucleotides: TGTGCCAGCAGCTTGGACAGGGGGCCCGTAGATACGCAGTATTTT. This encodes CASSLDRGPVDTQYF.

This clone was recorded at least ten times. The J gene is TRBJ1-2, the V gene TRBV13; D ambiguous. CDR3 length equals 12 residues. CDR1 PRHDT and CDR2 FYEKMQ come from the germline V gene (reference sequence). V lost 0 bases to trimming and J lost 7 bases, with 6 bases between them. The CDR3 reads CASSLGVFGYTF. In nucleotides, the CDR3 is TGTGCCAGCAGCTTAGGTGTTTTTGGCTACACCTTC.